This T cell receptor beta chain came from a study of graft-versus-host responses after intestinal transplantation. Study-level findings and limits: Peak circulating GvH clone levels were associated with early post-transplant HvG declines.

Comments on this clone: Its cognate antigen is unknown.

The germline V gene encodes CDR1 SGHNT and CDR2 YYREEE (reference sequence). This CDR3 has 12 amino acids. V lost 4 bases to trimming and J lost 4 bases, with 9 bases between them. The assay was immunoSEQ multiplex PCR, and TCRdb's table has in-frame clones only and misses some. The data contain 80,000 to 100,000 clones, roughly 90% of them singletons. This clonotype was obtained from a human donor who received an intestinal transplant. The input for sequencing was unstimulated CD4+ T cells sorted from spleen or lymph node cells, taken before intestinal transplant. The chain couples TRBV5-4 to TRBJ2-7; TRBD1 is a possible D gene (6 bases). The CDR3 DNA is TGTGCCAGCAGCCCCCAGGGGTACGAGCAGTACTTC. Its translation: CASSPQGYEQYF.